This T cell receptor beta chain appears in the sequencing data of a study of regulatory T cells in long-lasting Graves disease. This clonotype was seen repeatedly, ten times or more. Trimming shortened V by 5 bases and J by 5 bases, and 13 bases separated the two germline ends. Germline-derived CDR1 and CDR2 are SGHTA and FQGNSA. This CDR3 region has 13 residues. Arm-PCR of CDR3 regions and iRepertoire HTBI primers were the basis on which TCR beta libraries were built. TCRdb recomputed calls from the multiplex PCR reads with MiXCR, one row per CDR3 protein. The sample includes approximately 560,000 distinct CDR3 sequences, more than 15% of them seen just once. Time point denoted: newly diagnosed GD, antithyroid drugs for less than 3 months. There was RNA extracted from PBMCs, and the TCR library was made from it. This same sample was also part of a study on T cells in Graves' hyperthyroidism and ophthalmopathy. From that second work: Uncontrolled infections, other autoimmune diseases, pregnancy or lactation led to exclusion of patients.

Specimen: peripheral blood mononuclear cells (PBMCs), collected at new diagnosis, from a patient treated with antithyroid drugs. V usage is TRBV7-2 and J usage is TRBJ2-7, with D perhaps being TRBD1 or TRBD2 (6 bases each). The receptor was isolated from a man aged 18 to 29 with Graves disease. The CDR3 protein is CASSRGDNHEQYF. CDR3 DNA: TGTGCCAGCAGCCGCGGGGACAACCACGAGCAGTACTTC.